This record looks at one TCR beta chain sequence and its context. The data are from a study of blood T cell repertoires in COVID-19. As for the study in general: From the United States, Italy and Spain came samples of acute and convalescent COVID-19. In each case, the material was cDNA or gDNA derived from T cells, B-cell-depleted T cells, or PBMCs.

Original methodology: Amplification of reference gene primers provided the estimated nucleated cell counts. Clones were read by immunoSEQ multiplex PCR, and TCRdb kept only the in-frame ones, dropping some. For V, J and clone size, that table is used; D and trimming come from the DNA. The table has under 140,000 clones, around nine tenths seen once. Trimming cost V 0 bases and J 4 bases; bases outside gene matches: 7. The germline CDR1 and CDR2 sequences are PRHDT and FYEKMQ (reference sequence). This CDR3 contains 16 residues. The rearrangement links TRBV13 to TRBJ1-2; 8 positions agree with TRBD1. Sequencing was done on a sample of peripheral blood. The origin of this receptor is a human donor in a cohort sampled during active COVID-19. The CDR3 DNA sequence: TGTGCCAGCAGCTTAGGCGGGGCAGGGGGCGGCTATGGCTACACCTTC. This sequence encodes CASSLGGAGGGYGYTF.